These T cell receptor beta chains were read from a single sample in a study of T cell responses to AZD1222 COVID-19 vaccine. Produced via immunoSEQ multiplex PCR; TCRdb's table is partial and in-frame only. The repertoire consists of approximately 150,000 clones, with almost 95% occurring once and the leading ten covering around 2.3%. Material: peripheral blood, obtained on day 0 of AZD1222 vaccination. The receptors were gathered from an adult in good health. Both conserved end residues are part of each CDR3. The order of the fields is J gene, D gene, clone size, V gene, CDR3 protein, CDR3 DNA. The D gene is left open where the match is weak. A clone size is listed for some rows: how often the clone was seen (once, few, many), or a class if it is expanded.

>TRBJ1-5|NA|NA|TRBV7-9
CASSAPGTYNQPQHF
TGTGCCAGCAGCGCGCCCGGGACATACAATCAGCCCCAGCATTTT
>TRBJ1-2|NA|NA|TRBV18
CASSRTEFDGYTF
TGTGCCAGCTCAAGGACAGAGTTTGATGGCTACACCTTC
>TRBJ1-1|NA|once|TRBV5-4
CASTIQGRLGAFF
TGTGCCAGCACCATACAGGGCCGCCTCGGAGCTTTCTTT
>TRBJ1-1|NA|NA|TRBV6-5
CASSYSTKDTEAFF
TGTGCCAGCAGTTACTCGACCAAGGACACTGAAGCTTTCTTT
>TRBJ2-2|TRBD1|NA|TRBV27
CASSLQSGGAGELFF
TGTGCCAGCAGTTTACAGTCAGGGGGCGCCGGGGAGCTGTTTTTT
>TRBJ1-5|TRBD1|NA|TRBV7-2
CAISSQGDQPQHF
TGTGCCATCTCATCTCAGGGGGATCAGCCCCAGCATTTT
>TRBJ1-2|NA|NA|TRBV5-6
CASSLGGDYGYTF
TGTGCCAGCAGCTTGGGTGGGGACTATGGCTACACCTTC
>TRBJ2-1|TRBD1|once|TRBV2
CASSDAQGARNEQFF
TGTGCCAGCAGTGACGCCCAGGGGGCGAGAAATGAGCAGTTCTTC
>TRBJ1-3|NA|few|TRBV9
CASSVAYRVGGSGNTIYF
TGTGCCAGCAGCGTAGCATACAGGGTCGGTGGATCTGGAAACACCATATATTTT
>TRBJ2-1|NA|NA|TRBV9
CASRSTFGADNEQFF
TGTGCCAGCAGATCAACCTTTGGGGCCGACAATGAGCAGTTCTTC
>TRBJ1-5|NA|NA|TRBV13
CASSLGGGLSNQPQHF
TGTGCCAGCAGCTTAGGCGGGGGCCTTAGCAATCAGCCCCAGCATTTT
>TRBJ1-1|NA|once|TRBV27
CASRRARGSGGMNTEAFF
TGTGCCAGCAGGCGGGCCCGGGGCAGCGGTGGCATGAACACTGAAGCTTTCTTT
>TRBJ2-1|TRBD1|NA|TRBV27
CASSLNRGSYNEQFF
TGTGCCAGCAGTTTAAACAGGGGGTCCTACAATGAGCAGTTCTTC
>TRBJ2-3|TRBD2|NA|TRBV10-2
CASSDLTSGSTDTQYF
TGCGCCAGCAGTGACCTGACTAGCGGGAGTACAGATACGCAGTATTTT
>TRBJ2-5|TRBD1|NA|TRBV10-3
CAIRDRGQTQYF
TGTGCCATCAGGGACAGGGGTCAGACCCAGTACTTC
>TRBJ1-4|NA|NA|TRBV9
CASSVTATNEKLFF
TGTGCCAGCAGCGTGACGGCAACTAATGAAAAACTGTTTTTT
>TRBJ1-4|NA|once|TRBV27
CASSLGRTNEKLFF
TGTGCCAGCAGTTTAGGACGGACAAATGAAAAACTGTTTTTT